This entry concerns a single T cell receptor beta chain. With no exception, relapse followed autologous stem cell transplantation in all patients, and brentuximab vedotin exposure varied. The germline CDR1 and CDR2 sequences are SGDLS and YYNGEE. Trimming cost V 4 bases and J 5 bases; bases outside gene matches: 16. The CDR3 has 17 amino acids. These data belong to a study of PD-1 blockade in classical Hodgkin lymphoma. Assay: immunoSEQ multiplex PCR; the TCRdb copy retains only in-frame clones and omits some. Of about 84,000 clones listed, about nine tenths are singletons. The receptor was derived from a human donor with classical Hodgkin lymphoma. The rearrangement joins TRBV9 to TRBJ2-5, with 8 bases lining up with TRBD2. The input for sequencing was peripheral blood mononuclear cells (PBMCs), taken at baseline. This CDR3 reads CASSWGTGAGVGETQYF. The DNA of the CDR3 is TGTGCCAGCAGCTGGGGGACGGGAGCGGGAGTAGGGGAGACCCAGTACTTC.